These 9 T cell receptor beta chains share one sample of origin, sequenced in a study of cytomegalovirus exposure and HLA in healthy donors. The protocol was immunoSEQ multiplex PCR, while the TCRdb copy is restricted to in-frame clones and leaves out a portion. The table has about 180,000 clones, approximately 89% seen once. Input material: PBMCs. The receptors stem from a man between 18 and 35 years old in good health and CMV-seropositive.

CDR3 coding DNA: TGTGCCAGCAGTTTTAGCGGTCAAAGCACAGATACGCAGTATTTT. Translation: CASSFSGQSTDTQYF. This chain connects TRBV28 to TRBJ2-3; D might be TRBD2 (6 bases). Germline V gene lookup returns CDR1 MDHEN and CDR2 SYDVKM. The CDR3 runs 15 residues. V was trimmed by 3 bases and J by 0 bases, leaving 10 bases between them.

This chain joins TRBV9 and TRBJ2-1; no firm D call. The CDR3 runs to 15 residues. Germline values: CDR1 SGDLS, CDR2 YYNGEE. V gave up 0 bases and J gave up 0 bases, with 7 bases separating them. For the CDR3, the DNA is TGTGCCAGCAGCGTAGGGTATAGCTCCTACAATGAGCAGTTCTTC. It encodes CASSVGYSSYNEQFF.

The table lists this clone with a count of one. This chain links TRBV27 with TRBJ2-7; D is unclear. Germline CDR1 MNHEY, CDR2 SMNVEV (reference sequence). V lost 2 bases to trimming and J lost 3 bases, with 8 bases between them. CDR3 length equals 13 residues. The CDR3 sequence is CASSLDQDYEQYF. The CDR3 nucleotides are TGTGCCAGCAGTTTAGATCAGGACTACGAGCAGTACTTC.

The chain carries TRBV4-1 and TRBJ2-6; perhaps TRBD2 as D (5 bases). CDR1 is MGHRA, CDR2 YSYEKL, per germline. The CDR3 extends over 19 amino acids. Trimming took 0 bases from V and 2 from J, leaving 17 bases between them. The CDR3 region is CASSQEYGRMEAGANVLTF. The CDR3 DNA follows: TGCGCCAGCAGCCAAGAATATGGCAGGATGGAGGCTGGGGCCAACGTCCTGACTTTC.

V gene TRBV6-1 combines with J gene TRBJ1-1; D is possibly TRBD1 (6 bases). The CDR3 length is 13 residues. CDR1 and CDR2 (germline): MNHNS, SASEGT. The V and J ends lost 9 bases and 5 bases respectively, with 16 bases between them. CDR3 region: CASTEGGRTEAFF. CDR3 sequence (DNA): TGTGCCAGTACCGAGGGGGGGCGTACTGAAGCTTTCTTT.

The chain carries TRBV11-2 and TRBJ2-1; D is ambiguous. V lost 7 bases and J 8 bases, leaving 12 bases between the germline ends. The CDR3 extends over 12 amino acids. The V gene's germline CDR1 is SGHAT and CDR2 FQNNGV. This CDR3 reads CASNSLVYEQFF. The CDR3, as DNA: TGTGCCAGCAACTCCCTGGTCTATGAGCAGTTCTTC.

The J gene is TRBJ2-3, the V gene TRBV7-9; a possible D gene is TRBD2 (5 bases). Germline loops: CDR1 SEHNR, CDR2 FQNEAQ (reference sequence). The V end lost 5 bases, the J end lost 0 bases, and 9 bases lay between the germline ends. The CDR3 is 14 residues long. The CDR3 sequence: CASSQRTSTDTQYF. CDR3 sequence (DNA): TGTGCCAGCAGCCAACGGACTAGCACAGATACGCAGTATTTT.

V usage is TRBV7-2 and J usage is TRBJ2-5, with a possible D match to TRBD2 (6 bases). The CDR3 is made up of 18 amino acids. Germline CDR1 SGHTA, CDR2 FQGNSA. Trimming cost V 1 base and J 6 bases, with 24 bases left between them. The DNA for the CDR3 is TGTGCCAGCAGCTTAGACATCGGGGTGGCGGGATGGGGAAAGACCCAGTACTTC. Its protein is CASSLDIGVAGWGKTQYF.

The chain has TRBV7-3 and TRBJ2-3, with 11 bases identical to TRBD2. The V and J ends lost 5 bases and 4 bases, in that order; junction bases with no gene match: 5. Germline CDR1 is SGHTA and CDR2 is FQGTGA. This CDR3 is 15 amino acids long. CDR3 protein: CASSLSGGVADTQYF. The CDR3 DNA reads TGTGCCAGCAGCCTTAGCGGGGGGGTGGCAGATACGCAGTATTTT.